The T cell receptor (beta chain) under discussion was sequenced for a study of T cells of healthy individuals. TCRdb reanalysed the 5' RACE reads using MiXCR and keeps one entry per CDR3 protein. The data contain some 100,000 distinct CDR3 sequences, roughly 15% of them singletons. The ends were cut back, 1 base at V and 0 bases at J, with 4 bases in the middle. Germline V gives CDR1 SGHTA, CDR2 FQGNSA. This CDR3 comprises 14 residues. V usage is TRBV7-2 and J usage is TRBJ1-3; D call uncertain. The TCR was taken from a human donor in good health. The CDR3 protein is CASSLGYSGNTIYF. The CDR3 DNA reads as TGTGCCAGCAGCTTAGGATACTCTGGAAACACCATATATTTT.